The clone carrying this T cell receptor (delta chain) has only a few counts. Antigen unknown. The sample belongs to a study of Vδ1+ human thymocytes. Sorted Vdelta1+ thymocytes were about 97% to 99.6% pure. Findings of the study overall: TRD repertoires were essentially private, unlike widely shared TRG clonotypes. Despite high sort purity, about 19% of thymic T cell receptor delta sequences were Vdelta2. Highly polyclonal TRG and TRD repertoires with Gaussian CDR3 length distributions appeared in thymus.

The CDR3 is 19 amino acids. Germline CDR1 TSWWSYY, CDR2 QGS. V lost 0 bases, J lost 3 bases, and 23 bases lay in between. Sequences come from RNA converted to cDNA by reverse transcription. CDR3 amplicons came from multiplex PCR with pooled V-gene forward and constant-region reverse primers. TCRdb reran clone calling via CATT on the multiplex PCR reads. This sample carries some 55,000 delta-chain clones, roughly 15% of them seen once, and the ten largest clones take under 0.55%. The receptor comes from a boy in the first two years of life who had congenital heart surgery. The sample taken for sequencing was Vdelta1+ gamma-delta thymocytes from the thymus. Subset defined: FACS-sorted CD3+ TCRalphabeta- TCRVdelta1+ TCRVdelta2- thymocytes. The chain links TRDV1 to TRDJ1; D may be TRDD3 (6 bases). CDR3 sequence reads: CALGELKPGHSTGSDKLIF. For the CDR3, the DNA is TGTGCTCTTGGGGAACTGAAGCCGGGGCACAGTACTGGGTCCGATAAACTCATCTTT.